These T cell receptor beta chains were read from a single sample in a study of PD-L1 blockade in urothelial cancer. Sequencing used immunoSEQ multiplex PCR; TCRdb keeps in-frame clones, though not all of them. The sample holds around 38,000 clones, 75% to 90% seen once. The material sequenced was PBMCs, taken around atezolizumab (anti-PD-L1) treatment. These receptors came from a man aged 60 to 69 with urothelial cancer. The CDR3 runs from the conserved cysteine through the conserved F or W. The order of the fields is V gene, D gene, clone size, J gene, CDR3 protein, CDR3 DNA. D genes are given only for firm matches. Clone size is not always given. Where it is, it says once, few, many or a class for expanded clones.

V gene: TRBV18; D gene: -; clone size: -; J gene: TRBJ2-1; CDR3 protein: CASSVQPGVNEQFF; CDR3 DNA: TGTGCCAGCTCGGTCCAGCCAGGGGTCAATGAGCAGTTCTTC
V gene: TRBV27; D gene: TRBD1; clone size: -; J gene: TRBJ1-2; CDR3 protein: CASSFALGTGLAGYTF; CDR3 DNA: TGTGCCAGCAGTTTCGCCCTCGGGACAGGGTTGGCTGGCTACACCTTC
V gene: TRBV4-1; D gene: TRBD1; clone size: -; J gene: TRBJ1-6; CDR3 protein: CASSQGSGGTGVNSPLHF; CDR3 DNA: TGCGCCAGCAGCCAAGGGTCTGGTGGGACAGGGGTAAATTCACCCCTCCACTTT
V gene: TRBV28; D gene: -; clone size: -; J gene: TRBJ2-5; CDR3 protein: CASSRIGLGETQYF; CDR3 DNA: TGTGCCAGCAGTCGAATAGGACTTGGAGAGACCCAGTACTTC
V gene: TRBV6-6; D gene: -; clone size: -; J gene: TRBJ2-6; CDR3 protein: CASSYVSSGANVLTF; CDR3 DNA: TGTGCCAGCAGTTACGTGAGCTCTGGGGCCAACGTCCTGACTTTC
V gene: TRBV7-8; D gene: -; clone size: -; J gene: TRBJ2-7; CDR3 protein: CASSLGGHEQYF; CDR3 DNA: TGTGCCAGCAGCTTAGGGGGCCACGAGCAGTACTTC
V gene: TRBV11-2; D gene: TRBD1; clone size: few; J gene: TRBJ1-1; CDR3 protein: CASTGTGTTEAFF; CDR3 DNA: TGTGCCAGCACCGGGACAGGAACCACTGAAGCTTTCTTT
V gene: TRBV27; D gene: -; clone size: -; J gene: TRBJ2-7; CDR3 protein: CASRERQSEQYF; CDR3 DNA: TGTGCCAGCAGAGAGCGACAGTCTGAGCAGTACTTC
V gene: TRBV30; D gene: TRBD1; clone size: -; J gene: TRBJ2-7; CDR3 protein: CAWSTGTGGIWAYEQYF; CDR3 DNA: TGTGCCTGGAGTACCGGGACAGGGGGTATTTGGGCCTACGAGCAGTACTTC
V gene: TRBV11-2; D gene: TRBD1; clone size: -; J gene: TRBJ2-5; CDR3 protein: CASSLTGGGETQYF; CDR3 DNA: TGTGCCAGCAGTTTGACAGGGGGCGGAGAGACCCAGTACTTC